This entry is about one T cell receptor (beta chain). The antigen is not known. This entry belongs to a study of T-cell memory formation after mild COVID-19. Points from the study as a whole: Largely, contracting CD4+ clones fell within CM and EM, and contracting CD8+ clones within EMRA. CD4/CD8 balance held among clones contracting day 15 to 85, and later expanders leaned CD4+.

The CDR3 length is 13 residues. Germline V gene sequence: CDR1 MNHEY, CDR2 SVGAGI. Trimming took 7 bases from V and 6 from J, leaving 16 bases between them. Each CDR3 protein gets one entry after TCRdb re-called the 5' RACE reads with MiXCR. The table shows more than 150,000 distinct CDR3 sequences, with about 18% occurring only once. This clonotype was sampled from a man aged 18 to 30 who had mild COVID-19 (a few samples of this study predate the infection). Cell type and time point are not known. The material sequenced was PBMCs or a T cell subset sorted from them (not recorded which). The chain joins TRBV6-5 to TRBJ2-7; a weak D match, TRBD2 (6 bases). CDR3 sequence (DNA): TGTGCCAGCACCCCGGGGGACTCCCGCGAGCAGTACTTC. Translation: CASTPGDSREQYF.